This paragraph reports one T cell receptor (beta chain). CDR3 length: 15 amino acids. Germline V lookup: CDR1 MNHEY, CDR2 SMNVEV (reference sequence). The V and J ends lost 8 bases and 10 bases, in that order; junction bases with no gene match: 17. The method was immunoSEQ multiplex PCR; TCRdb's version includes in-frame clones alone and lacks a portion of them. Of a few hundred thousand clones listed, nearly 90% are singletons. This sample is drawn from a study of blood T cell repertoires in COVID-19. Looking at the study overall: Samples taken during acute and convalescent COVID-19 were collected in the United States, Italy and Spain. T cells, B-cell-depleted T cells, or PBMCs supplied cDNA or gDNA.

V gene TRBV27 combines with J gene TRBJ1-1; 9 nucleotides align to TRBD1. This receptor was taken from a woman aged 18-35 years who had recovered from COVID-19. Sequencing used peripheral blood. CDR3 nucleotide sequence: TGTGCCAGCCATGTTATAGGACAGGGGACGCGGGGAGCTTTCTTT. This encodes CASHVIGQGTRGAFF.